The present T cell receptor (beta chain) was sequenced within a study of OX40 agonist ivuxolimab in advanced cancers. Here immunoSEQ multiplex PCR was the method, and the copy in TCRdb shows in-frame clones only, minus some. Of approximately 23,000 clones detected, 70% to 90% appear once; the ten largest clones hold 50%. This clone was observed a single time. The antigen is unknown. Blood specimens came from baseline, cycle 4 day 1, and cycle 7 day 1. This CDR3 is 13 amino acids long. Germline V gives CDR1 MNHEY, CDR2 SVGAGI. The V end was cut by 7 bases, the J end by 3 bases, with 12 bases between. Study observations and caveats: At doses 0.1 to 3.0 mg/kg, CD4+ and CD8+ clones expanded. Compared with CD4+, CD8+ T cells on average had more expanded clones.

This clonotype was sampled from an adult with an advanced solid tumor such as melanoma, head and neck, liver or kidney cancer. Here the sequenced sample was CD4+ or CD8+ T cells sorted from blood, taken in a trial of the OX40 agonist ivuxolimab. The V gene is TRBV6-5, the J gene TRBJ1-1; D is unresolved. CDR3 in DNA: TGTGCCAGCACCACCTGGGGTCACACTGAAGCTTTCTTT. Translation: CASTTWGHTEAFF.